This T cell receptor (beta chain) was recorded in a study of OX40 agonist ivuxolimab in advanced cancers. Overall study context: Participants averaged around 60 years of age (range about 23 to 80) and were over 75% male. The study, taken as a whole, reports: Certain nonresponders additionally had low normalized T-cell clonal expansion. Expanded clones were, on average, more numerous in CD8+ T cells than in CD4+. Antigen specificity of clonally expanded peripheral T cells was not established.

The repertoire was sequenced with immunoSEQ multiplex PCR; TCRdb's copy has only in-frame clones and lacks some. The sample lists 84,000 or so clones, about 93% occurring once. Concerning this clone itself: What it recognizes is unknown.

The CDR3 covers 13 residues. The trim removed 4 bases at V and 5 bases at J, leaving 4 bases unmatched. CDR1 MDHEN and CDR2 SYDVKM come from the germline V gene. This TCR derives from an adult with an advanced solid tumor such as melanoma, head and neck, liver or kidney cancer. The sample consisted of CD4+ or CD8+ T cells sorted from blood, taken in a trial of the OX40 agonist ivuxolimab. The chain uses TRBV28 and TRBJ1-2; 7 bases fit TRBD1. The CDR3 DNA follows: TGTGCCAGCAGTTCGGGGACAGATTATGGCTACACCTTC. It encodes CASSSGTDYGYTF.